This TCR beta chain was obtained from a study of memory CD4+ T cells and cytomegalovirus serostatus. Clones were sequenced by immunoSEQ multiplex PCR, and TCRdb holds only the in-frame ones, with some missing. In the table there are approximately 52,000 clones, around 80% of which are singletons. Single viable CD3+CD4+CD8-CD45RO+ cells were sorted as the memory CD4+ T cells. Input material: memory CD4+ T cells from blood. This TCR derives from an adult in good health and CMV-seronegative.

CDR3 sequence reads: CASSWGGANGYTF. DNA of the CDR3: TGTGCCAGCAGTTGGGGGGGCGCAAATGGCTACACCTTC. V usage is TRBV6-6 and J usage is TRBJ1-2, with D tentatively TRBD1 (6 bases). The V and J ends lost 4 bases and 6 bases respectively, with 12 bases between them. Germline V gene data show CDR1 as MNHNY and CDR2 as SVGAGI (reference sequence). This CDR3 has 13 residues.